This TCR beta chain is from a study of cytomegalovirus exposure and HLA in healthy donors. Remarks on this clone: What it binds is not known.

The CDR3 totals 13 residues. The germline V gene has CDR1 SGHTS and CDR2 YDEGEE. The ends were cut back, 4 bases at V and 10 bases at J, with 15 bases in the middle. PCR involved 60 Vbeta and 13 Jbeta primers. In the original workflow: It was a later analysis that counted tens of millions of unique TCR beta chains, of which 8.5 million to 12 million were shared. The repertoire was sequenced with immunoSEQ multiplex PCR; TCRdb's copy has only in-frame clones and lacks some. V and J calls and clone size follow that table, whereas D and trimming were derived from the DNA. The sample includes over 200,000 clones, roughly four fifths of them seen just once. Regarding the study as a whole: The authors assumed roughly uniform sequencing depth across donors for presence/absence analyses. Apart from CMV serostatus, no immune exposure information was available. Excluded: some indistinguishable V segments such as TRBV6-2 and TRBV6-3.

This rearrangement joins TRBV5-8 to TRBJ1-3; D gene unclear. The sample was PBMCs. The sequence was obtained from a woman in her thirties or forties in good health and CMV-seronegative. This CDR3 is CASSIGREGTIYF. CDR3 coding DNA: TGTGCCAGCAGCATCGGACGGGAAGGAACCATATATTTT.